Presented here are 23 T cell receptor beta chains from one specimen sequenced in a study of cytomegalovirus exposure and HLA in healthy donors. TCRdb's table, derived via immunoSEQ multiplex PCR, lists solely in-frame clones and lacks some. The sample includes 90,000 or so clones, around 84% of them seen just once. Sequencing was done on a sample of PBMCs. The receptors here all came from a man aged 18 to 30 in good health and CMV-seropositive.

This chain joins TRBV6-5 and TRBJ1-2; TRBD1 might be the D (6 bases). Per germline, CDR1 MNHEY and CDR2 SVGAGI. V gave up 7 bases and J gave up 5 bases, with 11 bases separating them. The CDR3 spans 12 residues. The CDR3 is CASKAGEYGYTF. The CDR3 DNA reads as TGTGCCAGCAAGGCAGGGGAGTATGGCTACACCTTC.

The chain links TRBV30 to TRBJ2-7; 10 bases fit TRBD2. Germline V gene sequence: CDR1 GTSNPN, CDR2 SVGIG (reference sequence). V dropped 0 bases and J dropped 0; count of bases not matched to a gene: 17. The CDR3 spans 20 residues. The CDR3 nucleotides read TGTGCCTGGAGTGTAACCGGGGGCAGTGGAGCGGGAGGGAGCTCCTACGAGCAGTACGTC. Its protein product is CAWSVTGGSGAGGSSYEQYV.

V usage is TRBV7-3 and J usage is TRBJ2-7; 10 bases agree with TRBD2. After removal of 3 bases from V and 4 bases from J, the junction contained 6 bases not matched to a gene. The V gene's germline CDR1 is SGHTA and CDR2 FQGTGA. The CDR3 has 15 amino acids. CDR3 sequence (DNA): TGTGCCAGCAGCTTTCTAGCGGGAGAACCGTACGAGCAGTACTTC. This gives the protein CASSFLAGEPYEQYF.

This CDR3 is CASSSGAAARSYEQYV. The CDR3 DNA follows: TGTGCCAGCAGTTCTGGGGCGGCGGCGAGGTCCTACGAGCAGTACGTC. This rearrangement joins TRBV28 to TRBJ2-7, with D possibly being TRBD1 (5 bases). The CDR3 runs to 16 residues. In germline, CDR1 is MDHEN, CDR2 SYDVKM. Between the trimmed V and J ends, which lost 4 bases and 1 base, there was a span of 17 bases.

The V gene is TRBV19, the J gene TRBJ1-1; a possible D gene is TRBD1 (6 bases). Trimming pared 5 bases from V and 3 bases from J, leaving 16 bases between. CDR1 is LNHDA and CDR2 is SQIVND in the germline V gene (reference sequence). The CDR3 spans 15 residues. The CDR3 loop reads CASSPRGGGDTEAFF. CDR3 in DNA: TGTGCCAGTAGTCCCAGGGGAGGGGGGGACACTGAAGCTTTCTTT.

The V call is TRBV4-2, the J call TRBJ2-5, with 11 bases aligning to TRBD1. Germline CDR1 LGHNA, CDR2 YNFKEQ. The ends lost 4 bases at V and 1 base at J; junction bases unmatched: 2. The CDR3 covers 15 residues. The CDR3 region has the DNA TGTGCCAGCAGCCGGGGGACAGGGGGCCAAGAGACCCAGTACTTC. Translating gives CASSRGTGGQETQYF.

The rearrangement joins TRBV11-2 to TRBJ2-3, with 10 bases that match TRBD1. This CDR3 region has 15 residues. The germline gives CDR1 SGHAT, CDR2 FQNNGV. V trimming: 1 base; J trimming: 5 bases; junction bases outside the gene matches: 3. This CDR3 reads CASSLGQGAQDTQYF. The CDR3 DNA reads TGTGCCAGCAGCTTAGGACAGGGGGCGCAAGATACGCAGTATTTT. Based on the CDR3 plus reference TRBV11-2 and TRBJ2-3, the full variable domain is EAGVAQSPRYKIIEKRQSVAFWCNPISGHATLYWYQQILGQGPKLLIQFQNNGVVDDSQLPKDRFSAERLKGVDSTLKIQPAKLEDSAVYLCASSLGQGAQDTQYFGPGTRLTVL.

This clone was detected a few times. The gene calls are TRBV6-4 and TRBJ2-3, with 14 nucleotides matching TRBD2. J was trimmed by 6 bases and V by 0 bases; bases with no gene match: 2. The CDR3 runs to 16 residues. Germline V gene lookup returns CDR1 MRHNA and CDR2 SNTAGT. The CDR3 DNA is TGTGCCAGCAGTGACTCGGGGACTAGCGGGGGCGATACGCAGTATTTT. Its translation is CASSDSGTSGGDTQYF.

This chain links TRBV9 with TRBJ1-2, with 9 positions matching TRBD1. V was pared by 3 bases and J by 5 bases, with 14 bases of the junction left unmatched. The CDR3 is 17 amino acids. From germline, CDR1 is SGDLS and CDR2 YYNGEE. The CDR3 DNA reads as TGTGCCAGCAGCGGCCCGGGACAGGGTGACAAGCTTTATGGCTACACCTTC. It yields the protein CASSGPGQGDKLYGYTF.

This sequence joins TRBV2 and TRBJ1-2; TRBD1 matches at 9 bases. The V and J ends lost 6 bases and 6 bases, in that order; junction bases with no gene match: 5. Per the germline V gene, CDR1 is SNHLY and CDR2 is FYNNEI. The CDR3 has 13 amino acids. This CDR3 is CASSLTGGDGYTF. The DNA of the CDR3 is TGTGCCAGCAGCCTCACAGGGGGCGATGGCTACACCTTC.

The V call is TRBV28, the J call TRBJ2-7; 15 bases match TRBD2. Germline values: CDR1 MDHEN, CDR2 SYDVKM. The V segment lost 7 bases and the J segment 6 bases; nucleotides outside the gene matches: 1. This CDR3 has 13 residues. CDR3 in amino acids: CASTGLAGGEQYV. CDR3 sequence (DNA): TGTGCCAGCACGGGACTAGCGGGAGGCGAGCAGTACGTC.

This clone appeared once. The chain uses TRBV5-1 and TRBJ1-3; D ambiguous. The germline V gene encodes CDR1 SGHRS and CDR2 YFSETQ. The CDR3 runs to 14 residues. V lost 0 bases, J lost 2 bases, and 6 bases lay in between. The CDR3 coding sequence is TGCGCCAGCAGCTTGGCTTATCCTGGAAACACCATATATTTT. Translating it yields CASSLAYPGNTIYF. Full variable domain (outside the CDR3, taken from reference TRBV5-1 and TRBJ1-3): KAGVTQTPRYLIKTRGQQVTLSCSPISGHRSVSWYQQTPGQGLQFLFEYFSETQRNKGNFPGRFSGRQFSNSRSEMNVSTLELGDSALYLCASSLAYPGNTIYFGEGSWLTVV.

The chain combines TRBV19 with TRBJ2-3; TRBD1 agrees at 7 bases. Germline values: CDR1 LNHDA, CDR2 SQIVND (reference sequence). Germline trimming cut 6 bases from V and 4 bases from J; bases unmatched to any gene: 4. The CDR3 consists of 13 residues. The CDR3 protein is CASSQQGADTQYF. The CDR3 bases are TGTGCCAGTAGCCAGCAGGGGGCAGATACGCAGTATTTT. The whole variable domain, filled in from reference TRBV19 and TRBJ2-3, reads DGGITQSPKYLFRKEGQNVTLSCEQNLNHDAMYWYRQDPGQGLRLIYYSQIVNDFQKGDIAEGYSVSREKKESFPLTVTSAQKNPTAFYLCASSQQGADTQYFGPGTRLTVL.

The chain has TRBV27 and TRBJ2-1, with TRBD1 identical over 10 bases. CDR3 length: 15 residues. J lost 5 bases, V lost 5 bases, and 6 bases had no gene match. Per germline, CDR1 MNHEY and CDR2 SMNVEV (reference sequence). The CDR3 loop is CASSGAGTGDNEQFF. CDR3 sequence (DNA): TGTGCCAGCAGTGGGGCCGGGACAGGGGACAATGAGCAGTTCTTC.

This clone turned up a few times. The chain links TRBV19 to TRBJ2-7; 10 bases agree with TRBD2. The CDR3 runs to 14 residues. Germline loops: CDR1 LNHDA, CDR2 SQIVND (reference sequence). V lost 4 bases, J lost 0 bases, and 0 bases stayed unmatched. The CDR3, as DNA: TGTGCCAGTAGTACTAGCGGGAGCTCCTACGAGCAGTACTTC. Its translation: CASSTSGSSYEQYF.

This clone was observed a single time. The V gene is TRBV28, the J gene TRBJ2-3, with D possibly being TRBD2 (6 bases). The V gene's germline CDR1 is MDHEN and CDR2 SYDVKM. Trimming took off 4 bases at V and 1 base at J, with 15 bases between the two ends. The CDR3 sequence is 16 residues long. The CDR3 coding sequence is TGTGCCAGCAGTTCCTACGGGGCTAGCGGCACAGATACGCAGTATTTT. Translated, it gives CASSSYGASGTDTQYF.

The rearrangement uses TRBV5-4 and TRBJ2-7; TRBD1 matches at 7 bases. This CDR3 spans 15 amino acids. Trimming removed 3 bases from V and 1 base from J; junction bases left unmatched: 7. Germline V gene data show CDR1 as SGHNT and CDR2 as YYREEE (reference sequence). The CDR3 loop is CASSSGTEISYEQYF. The CDR3 nucleotides read TGTGCCAGCAGCTCCGGGACAGAAATTTCCTACGAGCAGTACTTC.

The chain links TRBV7-3 to TRBJ2-3; 10 nucleotides line up with TRBD1. This CDR3 comprises 14 residues. CDR1 and CDR2 from the germline V gene are SGHTA and FQGTGA. V gave up 5 bases and J gave up 4 bases; unmatched junction bases: 3. CDR3 in DNA: TGTGCCAGCAGCATCGGACAGGGGGCAGATACGCAGTATTTT. This gives the protein CASSIGQGADTQYF.

This chain connects TRBV6-1 to TRBJ1-1; D unclear. Trimming removed 4 bases at V and 1 base at J, with 7 bases between. The CDR3 runs 13 residues. The germline V gene has CDR1 MNHNS and CDR2 SASEGT. The CDR3 sequence is CASSVWQNTEAFF. CDR3 nucleotides: TGTGCCAGCAGTGTCTGGCAGAACACTGAAGCTTTCTTT.

CDR3 region: CATSRDPPDRHYNEQFF. The CDR3 DNA reads as TGTGCCACCAGCAGAGATCCTCCGGACAGGCATTACAATGAGCAGTTCTTC. V usage is TRBV15 and J usage is TRBJ2-1; 7 bases align to TRBD1. J was trimmed by 4 bases and V by 0 bases; bases with no gene match: 9. Germline-derived CDR1 and CDR2 are LNHNV and YYDKDF (reference sequence). The CDR3 contains 17 residues.

The V gene is TRBV27, the J gene TRBJ2-3; D is possibly TRBD2 (6 bases). CDR1 is MNHEY, CDR2 SMNVEV, per germline (reference sequence). The CDR3 spans 15 residues. V lost 6 bases and J lost 4, with 17 bases in between. The chain's CDR3 is CASSLLARAADTQYF. The CDR3 nucleotides read TGTGCCAGCAGCCTACTAGCTAGGGCCGCAGATACGCAGTATTTT.

The rearrangement links TRBV7-6 to TRBJ2-3; 8 bases are shared with TRBD2. The V segment lost 9 bases and the J segment 5 bases; nucleotides outside the gene matches: 13. This CDR3 has 15 amino acids. CDR1 is SGHVS, CDR2 FNYEAQ, per germline. DNA for the CDR3: TGTGCCAGTTCATCCCTGGCGGGAGGAGGAGATACGCAGTATTTT. This codes for CASSSLAGGGDTQYF.

This clone occurred a few times. The J gene is TRBJ1-2, the V gene TRBV5-1; 9 bases agree with TRBD1. The V and J ends lost 4 bases and 4 bases, in that order; junction bases with no gene match: 2. Germline-derived CDR1 and CDR2 are SGHRS and YFSETQ. This CDR3 is built from 13 residues. CDR3 in DNA: TGCGCCAGCAGCGAGACAGGGGGCTATGGCTACACCTTC. Translation: CASSETGGYGYTF.